The rows below give T cell receptor beta chains drawn from one sample of a study of blood T cell repertoires in COVID-19. Only in-frame clones appear in the TCRdb table, and some are missing; sequencing was by immunoSEQ multiplex PCR. The table lists 250,000 or so clones, around 86% of them singletons. The sequenced sample consisted of peripheral blood. Source of these receptors: a woman in her twenties or thirties with active or convalescent COVID-19. Each CDR3 is given with its conserved first and last residue. A D gene is named only where the DNA matches it firmly. Clone sizes are given selectively: once, few, many, or a class where the clone is expanded.

TRBD1 | 16 | TRBJ1-1 | TRBV9 | few | CASSGLTGAVNTEAFF | TGTGCCAGCAGCGGGTTAACAGGGGCTGTGAACACTGAAGCTTTCTTT
TRBD1 | 17 | TRBJ2-1 | TRBV27 | . | CASSPHRLTGADNEQFF | TGTGCCAGCAGTCCCCACCGGCTTACAGGGGCCGACAATGAGCAGTTCTTC
. | 15 | TRBJ1-1 | TRBV4-2 | . | CASSQGWTDTTEAFF | TGTGCCAGCAGCCAAGGATGGACAGACACAACTGAAGCTTTCTTT
TRBD1 | 17 | TRBJ1-5 | TRBV5-6 | few | CASSRGTGGLSNQPQHF | TGTGCCAGCAGCCGGGGGACAGGGGGCCTGAGCAATCAGCCCCAGCATTTT
. | 11 | TRBJ2-7 | TRBV7-9 | few | CATASVDEQYF | TGTGCCACCGCTAGCGTCGACGAGCAGTACTTC
TRBD1 | 16 | TRBJ1-2 | TRBV11-3 | . | CASSSSTGQGVYGYTF | TGTGCCAGCAGCTCCTCGACGGGGCAGGGGGTCTATGGCTACACCTTC
. | 17 | TRBJ1-2 | TRBV7-2 | once | CASSRLRTWSENYGYTF | TGTGCCAGCAGCCGCTTACGGACATGGTCGGAAAACTATGGCTACACCTTC
TRBD1 | 15 | TRBJ1-2 | TRBV28 | . | CASNTGGNGGYGYTF | TGTGCCAGCAATACAGGGGGCAATGGCGGCTATGGCTACACCTTC
TRBD1 | 13 | TRBJ1-2 | TRBV7-2 | . | CASSRDRNYGYTF | TGTGCCAGCAGCCGGGACAGAAACTATGGCTACACCTTC
. | 17 | TRBJ2-3 | TRBV30 | . | CAWSQGSYLAYADTQYF | TGTGCCTGGAGTCAAGGAAGTTACCTAGCGTATGCAGATACGCAGTATTTT
TRBD1 | 15 | TRBJ2-6 | TRBV7-2 | . | CASSTGQTGANVLTF | TGTGCCAGCAGCACGGGACAGACCGGGGCCAACGTCCTGACTTTC
TRBD2 | 15 | TRBJ2-3 | TRBV24-1 | . | CATSDVGGAGDTQYF | TGTGCCACCAGTGACGTCGGGGGGGCCGGAGATACGCAGTATTTT
. | 12 | TRBJ2-1 | TRBV5-4 | . | CATGGPFNEQFF | TGTGCCACCGGGGGGCCCTTCAATGAGCAGTTCTTC
TRBD1 | 15 | TRBJ1-1 | TRBV19 | . | CASSIGRQGNTEAFF | TGTGCCAGTAGTATAGGACGACAGGGGAACACTGAAGCTTTCTTT
TRBD1 | 16 | TRBJ2-2 | TRBV5-4 | . | CASSSYRGEDTGELFF | TGTGCCAGCAGCTCTTACAGGGGAGAGGACACCGGGGAGCTGTTTTTT
. | 15 | TRBJ1-1 | TRBV28 | . | CASSSQGKGVTEAFF | TGTGCCAGCAGTTCCCAGGGGAAGGGGGTCACTGAAGCTTTCTTT
. | 15 | TRBJ1-3 | TRBV6-2/TRBV6-3 | . | CASSYTRGPGNTIYF | TGTGCCAGCAGTTACACGCGCGGCCCTGGAAACACCATATATTTT
TRBD2 | 17 | TRBJ2-3 | TRBV7-2 | once | CASSFALAGAPIDTQYF | TGTGCCAGCAGCTTTGCTTTAGCGGGGGCCCCCATTGATACGCAGTATTTT
. | 15 | TRBJ2-1 | TRBV19 | . | CASSIVRGPYNEQFF | TGTGCCAGTAGTATAGTTAGGGGCCCCTACAATGAGCAGTTCTTC
TRBD1 | 13 | TRBJ2-7 | TRBV6-2/TRBV6-3 | . | CASSPGTAYEQYF | TGTGCCAGCAGTCCCGGGACAGCCTACGAGCAGTACTTC
TRBD1 | 14 | TRBJ2-4 | TRBV5-8 | . | CASSSPPGGDIQYF | TGTGCCAGCAGCTCTCCCCCAGGGGGCGATATTCAGTACTTC
. | 14 | TRBJ1-3 | TRBV15 | . | CATKEDLSGNTIYF | TGTGCCACCAAGGAGGACCTCTCTGGAAACACCATATATTTT
. | 15 | TRBJ2-1 | TRBV30 | . | CAWSPGTTGYNEQFF | TGTGCCTGGAGCCCCGGGACAACAGGTTACAATGAGCAGTTCTTC